Shown below are 9 T cell receptor beta chains from a single sample sequenced in a study of blood T cell repertoires in COVID-19. Using immunoSEQ multiplex PCR, the repertoire was profiled, and TCRdb retains in-frame clones only, with some absent. The sample records about 74,000 clones, 75% to 95% being singletons. Sequenced: peripheral blood. These receptors were collected from a woman between 55 and 75 years old with active COVID-19.

In DNA form, the CDR3 reads TGTGCCAGCTCACCTCAGACAGGCAATCAGCCCCAGCATTTT. It is translated as CASSPQTGNQPQHF. The chain employs TRBV18 and TRBJ1-5; a weak D match, TRBD1 (5 bases). CDR3 size: 14 residues. Germline CDR1 and CDR2: KGHSH and LQKENI. Trimming stripped 3 bases from V and 2 bases from J, with 8 bases between.

This clone was recorded only once. This chain links TRBV18 with TRBJ2-1, with no clear D. This CDR3 has 15 residues. Germline assignment: CDR1 KGHSH and CDR2 LQKENI. With 0 bases removed from V and 2 bases from J, the gap between germline ends came to 8 bases. DNA of the CDR3: TGTGCCAGCTCACCACCGGTCCGGGCCTACAATGAGCAGTTCTTC. Its protein is CASSPPVRAYNEQFF.

The genes are TRBV20-1 and TRBJ1-2; D is unclear. The length of the CDR3 is 14 residues. CDR1 is DFQATT, CDR2 SNEGSKA, per germline (reference sequence). Trimming took off 3 bases at V and 4 bases at J, with 15 bases between the two ends. The CDR3 nucleotides are TGCAGTGCTAGTCGTCACGGAGGGAGCTATGGCTACACCTTC. It codes for CSASRHGGSYGYTF.

V is TRBV4-2 and J is TRBJ1-2; D perhaps matches TRBD1 (5 bases). The CDR3 consists of 14 residues. Trimming cost V 2 bases and J 1 base, with 8 bases left between them. Germline CDR1 reads LGHNA; CDR2 reads YNFKEQ. CDR3 DNA: TGTGCCAGCAGCCAACCACAGGATAACTATGGCTACACCTTC. Translated: CASSQPQDNYGYTF.

This chain connects TRBV4-2 to TRBJ2-3; D call uncertain. Germline V gene lookup returns CDR1 LGHNA and CDR2 YNFKEQ. Trimming removed 6 bases at V and 2 bases at J, with 12 bases between. The CDR3 contains 14 residues. CDR3 nucleotides: TGTGCCAGCAGTCCCGGCGGATTCACAGATACGCAGTATTTT. Amino acid sequence: CASSPGGFTDTQYF.

V usage is TRBV5-6 and J usage is TRBJ2-7; 12 positions match TRBD2. Germline CDR1 and CDR2: SGHDT and YYEEEE. The CDR3 loop spans 18 amino acids. Unmatched junction bases numbered 13, after V lost 5 bases and J lost 1 base. The CDR3 nucleotides read TGTGCCAGCAGGGGCCGGGGACTAGCGGGCGACCCGTCCTACGAGCAGTACTTC. It translates to CASRGRGLAGDPSYEQYF.

CDR3 sequence: CASSIEGQGQETQYF. The CDR3 nucleotides are TGTGCCAGCAGCATAGAAGGACAGGGACAAGAGACCCAGTACTTC. This chain uses TRBV7-2 with TRBJ2-5; 8 bases map to TRBD1. V trimming: 5 bases; J trimming: 2 bases; junction bases outside the gene matches: 7. This CDR3 is built from 15 residues. In germline, CDR1 is SGHTA, CDR2 FQGNSA.

The DNA for the CDR3 is TGTGCCAGCTCTAAATTAGCGACACTCGCCTACGAGCAGTACTTC. It translates to CASSKLATLAYEQYF. The genes are TRBV27 and TRBJ2-7, with D perhaps matching TRBD2 (5 bases). The CDR3 runs 15 residues. V lost 8 bases and J lost 2, with 19 bases in between. The germline gives CDR1 MNHEY, CDR2 SMNVEV (reference sequence).

The chain employs TRBV28 and TRBJ2-3; a weak D match, TRBD2 (6 bases). The CDR3 extends over 14 amino acids. The V end was cut by 5 bases, the J end by 0 bases, with 9 bases between. Germline loops: CDR1 MDHEN, CDR2 SYDVKM. In DNA form, the CDR3 reads TGTGCCAGCAGTGGCGGGACTAGCACAGATACGCAGTATTTT. Amino acid sequence: CASSGGTSTDTQYF.